Listed here are 28 T cell receptor beta chains from one sample, sequenced in a study of blood T cell repertoires in COVID-19. Only in-frame clones appear in the TCRdb table, and some are missing; sequencing was by immunoSEQ multiplex PCR. The sample lists approximately 210,000 clones, approximately 82% seen once, with over 14% in the top ten. The sample taken for sequencing was PBMCs or T cells enriched from blood (not recorded which). These receptor sequences come from a man aged 35-49 years who had recovered from COVID-19.

The V call is TRBV28, the J call TRBJ1-5; the match to TRBD1 covers 8 bases. Trimming removed 5 bases from V and 2 bases from J; junction bases left unmatched: 11. The CDR3 has 17 residues. CDR1 is MDHEN, CDR2 SYDVKM, per germline. CDR3 sequence reads: CASSTYRGWGGNQPQHF. The CDR3 nucleotides are TGTGCCAGCAGTACCTACAGGGGGTGGGGGGGCAATCAGCCCCAGCATTTT.

In its sample, this clone was seen a few times. The rearrangement links TRBV19 to TRBJ1-4, with 9 nucleotides matching TRBD1. From germline, CDR1 is LNHDA and CDR2 SQIVND (reference sequence). The length of the CDR3 is 14 residues. The V and J ends lost 2 bases and 8 bases, in that order; junction bases with no gene match: 3. CDR3 nucleotides: TGTGCCAGTAGTATACGACAGGGGGTCGAAAAACTGTTTTTT. Translating gives CASSIRQGVEKLFF.

This clone was observed a handful of times. The CDR3 sequence is CASSEPRQGTGTQYF. In nucleotides, the CDR3 is TGTGCCAGCAGTGAACCCCGACAGGGGACAGGGACCCAGTACTTC. The gene calls are TRBV6-1 and TRBJ2-5, with 8 bases lining up with TRBD1. This CDR3 contains 15 residues. The junction had 9 bases not matched to a gene; V was cut back by 2 bases and J by 7 bases. Germline values: CDR1 MNHNS, CDR2 SASEGT.

This sequence joins TRBV3-1 (or the pseudogene TRBV3-2) and TRBJ1-1; tentative D call: TRBD1 (6 bases). Looked up from germline, CDR1 is LGHDT and CDR2 is YNNKEL (reference sequence). The ends were cut back, 5 bases at V and 1 base at J, with 11 bases in the middle. CDR3 length: 14 amino acids. CDR3 region: CASSFTTGNTEAFF. The CDR3 DNA reads TGTGCCAGCAGCTTTACGACAGGGAACACTGAAGCTTTCTTT.

The CDR3 here is CSARGLAESTDTQYF. Written as DNA, the CDR3 is TGCAGTGCTCGTGGACTAGCGGAGAGCACAGATACGCAGTATTTT. This chain uses TRBV20-1 with TRBJ2-3; 10 bases are shared with TRBD2. There are 15 residues in the CDR3. V gave up 5 bases and J gave up 0 bases; unmatched junction bases: 5. Germline V gene lookup returns CDR1 DFQATT and CDR2 SNEGSKA (reference sequence).

This clone came up a few times. The chain couples TRBV5-1 to TRBJ2-7; TRBD1 matches at 7 bases. Losses at the gene ends were 5 bases for V and 2 bases for J; bases not matched to a gene: 10. In germline, CDR1 is SGHRS, CDR2 YFSETQ. This CDR3 spans 15 amino acids. CDR3 sequence: CASSQPGTDPYEQYF. CDR3 sequence (DNA): TGCGCCAGCAGTCAACCCGGGACAGATCCCTACGAGCAGTACTTC.

The rearrangement joins TRBV15 to TRBJ1-6; TRBD1 matches 9 bases. The CDR3 length is 17 residues. Unmatched junction bases numbered 5, after V lost 3 bases and J lost 2 bases. The germline V gene encodes CDR1 LNHNV and CDR2 YYDKDF (reference sequence). CDR3 region: CATSRGTGGAYNSPLHF. The CDR3 DNA reads as TGTGCCACCAGCAGGGGAACAGGGGGCGCCTATAATTCACCCCTCCACTTT.

The chain combines TRBV28 with TRBJ1-2, with D possibly matching TRBD1 (6 bases). Germline V lookup: CDR1 MDHEN, CDR2 SYDVKM. V was shortened by 10 bases and J by 3 bases, with 18 bases between the two germline ends. The CDR3 is 14 amino acids. The DNA of the CDR3 is TGTGCCACCAAAATTGGGGGGGCGGACTATGGCTACACCTTC. It encodes CATKIGGADYGYTF.

The chain's CDR3 is CASSHTVNNSPLHF. In DNA, the CDR3 is TGTGCCAGCAGCCATACAGTGAATAATTCACCCCTCCACTTT. The J gene is TRBJ1-6, the V gene TRBV6-2 or TRBV6-3; D is unclear. This CDR3 is built from 14 residues. Trimming removed 6 bases at V and 5 bases at J, with 11 bases between. Germline V lookup: CDR1 MNHEY, CDR2 SVGEGT.

CDR3 nucleotide sequence: TGTGCCAGCAGTGTGGAGCTAGTCATCGAGCAGTACTTC. Its translation: CASSVELVIEQYF. This chain connects TRBV2 to TRBJ2-7; D is undetermined. Deletions cut 4 bases from V and 6 bases from J, with 13 bases between. The CDR3 loop spans 13 amino acids. The germline gives CDR1 SNHLY, CDR2 FYNNEI.

The rearrangement joins TRBV27 to TRBJ2-1, with TRBD2 identical over 9 bases. Trimming removed 6 bases from V and 7 bases from J; junction bases left unmatched: 7. The CDR3 is 14 residues long. Per germline, CDR1 MNHEY and CDR2 SMNVEV (reference sequence). This CDR3 reads CASRLAGGPNEQFF. The CDR3, as DNA: TGTGCCAGCAGGCTCGCGGGAGGGCCGAATGAGCAGTTCTTC.

This clone turned up a few times. The gene calls are TRBV3-1 (or the pseudogene TRBV3-2) and TRBJ1-5; D is possibly TRBD1 (5 bases). Germline loops: CDR1 LGHDT, CDR2 YNNKEL (reference sequence). Trimming removed 5 bases from V and 9 bases from J, with 17 bases in between. The CDR3 is made up of 14 amino acids. CDR3: CASSNWGLAWPQHF. The DNA for the CDR3 is TGTGCCAGCAGCAACTGGGGCCTCGCGTGGCCCCAGCATTTT.

V and J are TRBV5-1 and TRBJ1-2; 8 bases are a match to TRBD1. This CDR3 has 16 amino acids. The germline gives CDR1 SGHRS, CDR2 YFSETQ. V shed 4 bases, J shed 6 bases, and the junction held 14 bases outside the gene matches. For the CDR3, the DNA is TGCGCCAGCAGCCCAGGCCAGGGGGCGTATAGAAATGGCTACACCTTC. Protein sequence: CASSPGQGAYRNGYTF.

Only one count was recorded for this clone. The chain links TRBV5-1 to TRBJ1-5; maybe TRBD1 (6 bases). This CDR3 has 14 residues. V lost 0 bases and J lost 6, with 10 bases in between. CDR1 SGHRS and CDR2 YFSETQ come from the germline V gene. In nucleotides, the CDR3 is TGCGCCAGCAGCTTGGATGGGGGCGGTCAGCCCCAGCATTTT. Residues: CASSLDGGGQPQHF. Together with reference TRBV5-1 and TRBJ1-5, the CDR3 gives the full variable domain: KAGVTQTPRYLIKTRGQQVTLSCSPISGHRSVSWYQQTPGQGLQFLFEYFSETQRNKGNFPGRFSGRQFSNSRSEMNVSTLELGDSALYLCASSLDGGGQPQHFGDGTRLSIL.

The rearrangement uses TRBV5-1 and TRBJ1-4, with 9 nucleotides matching TRBD1. CDR3 length: 16 amino acids. Germline CDR1 reads SGHRS; CDR2 reads YFSETQ. Trimming removed 2 bases from V and 7 bases from J; junction bases left unmatched: 9. The DNA of the CDR3 is TGCGCCAGCAGCTTAGGCCCGACAGGGGGAGCTGAAAAACTGTTTTTT. It is translated as CASSLGPTGGAEKLFF.

This sequence joins TRBV5-1 and TRBJ1-1; tentative D call: TRBD1 (5 bases). In germline, CDR1 is SGHRS, CDR2 YFSETQ. The CDR3 extends over 14 amino acids. V was trimmed by 4 bases and J by 5 bases, leaving 15 bases between them. CDR3: CASSADGGWTEAFF. CDR3 nucleotides: TGCGCCAGCAGCGCTGACGGGGGATGGACTGAAGCTTTCTTT.

This chain links TRBV5-5 with TRBJ2-5, with TRBD1 as a possible D gene (5 bases). With 0 bases removed from V and 5 bases from J, the gap between germline ends came to 20 bases. This CDR3 is 17 amino acids long. The V gene's germline CDR1 is SGHKS and CDR2 YYEKEE (reference sequence). CDR3 bases: TGTGCCAGCAGCTTGGTCCTCCTGGGAACAGGCCAGGAGACCCAGTACTTC. Its translation is CASSLVLLGTGQETQYF.

CDR3 in amino acids: CASSLTEYEQYF. In DNA, the CDR3 is TGTGCCAGCAGCTTGACAGAATACGAGCAGTACTTC. This sequence joins TRBV2 and TRBJ2-7; tentative D call: TRBD1 (5 bases). The V gene lost 6 bases and the J gene lost 4 bases, with 10 bases spanning the gap. The CDR3 sequence is 12 residues long. Looked up from germline, CDR1 is SNHLY and CDR2 is FYNNEI.

The chain recombines TRBV10-3 with TRBJ2-4, with 9 bases matching TRBD2. CDR1 is ENHRY and CDR2 is SYGVKD in the germline V gene. J gave up 7 bases and V 0 bases, and 4 bases lay outside the gene matches. There are 15 residues in the CDR3. The CDR3 protein is CAISESSGRWNIQYF. The CDR3 region has the DNA TGTGCCATCAGTGAGTCAAGCGGGAGGTGGAACATTCAGTACTTC.

This chain connects TRBV5-1 to TRBJ1-1; the match to TRBD1 covers 7 bases. The ends lost 7 bases at V and 1 base at J; junction bases unmatched: 7. The germline V gene has CDR1 SGHRS and CDR2 YFSETQ. The CDR3 is 14 amino acids. The CDR3 reads CASRDSSSNTEAFF. CDR3 in DNA: TGCGCCAGCCGGGACAGCTCTTCGAACACTGAAGCTTTCTTT.

The sample holds a few counts of this clone. The chain employs TRBV4-3 and TRBJ1-5; maybe TRBD1 (6 bases). The CDR3 is made up of 15 amino acids. Trimming took 0 bases from V and 7 from J, leaving 13 bases between them. Looked up from germline, CDR1 is LGHNA and CDR2 is YSLEER. CDR3: CASSQDHREGQPQHF. The CDR3 DNA reads TGCGCCAGCAGCCAAGATCACAGGGAGGGGCAGCCCCAGCATTTT.

Remarks on this clone: The same CDR3 also results from other DNA sequences found in this sample. The V gene is TRBV28, the J gene TRBJ1-2; 8 positions agree with TRBD1. With 5 bases clipped from V and 8 bases from J, the junction kept 4 bases outside the gene matches. Germline assignment: CDR1 MDHEN and CDR2 SYDVKM. CDR3 length equals 12 residues. In nucleotides, the CDR3 is TGTGCCAGCAGTCTCAGGGGGCGCGGCTACACCTTC. It encodes CASSLRGRGYTF.

This rearrangement joins TRBV7-9 to TRBJ1-5; D perhaps matches TRBD1 (6 bases). Germline CDR1 SEHNR, CDR2 FQNEAQ (reference sequence). The V and J ends lost 5 bases and 1 base respectively, with 18 bases between them. The CDR3 sequence is 17 residues long. The CDR3 here is CASSNGTRSRSNQPQHF. The CDR3, as DNA: TGTGCCAGCAGCAACGGGACACGGAGTAGGAGCAATCAGCCCCAGCATTTT.

The CDR3 nucleotides are TGTGCCAGCAGCTTATCGACGGTACAGGGGGAAGCTTTCTTT. Its translation: CASSLSTVQGEAFF. The chain has TRBV13 and TRBJ1-1; 7 nucleotides line up with TRBD1. Trimming removed 2 bases from V and 8 bases from J; junction bases left unmatched: 8. The CDR3 length is 14 residues. Germline loops: CDR1 PRHDT, CDR2 FYEKMQ (reference sequence).

With respect to this clone: Other DNA sequences within the sample encode an identical CDR3. V usage is TRBV5-1 and J usage is TRBJ1-3; weak D call: TRBD1 (6 bases). Germline lookup yields CDR1 SGHRS and CDR2 YFSETQ. The V and J ends lost 5 bases and 4 bases respectively, with 16 bases between them. The length of the CDR3 is 15 residues. CDR3 residues: CASSPTGKSGNTIYF. CDR3 sequence (DNA): TGCGCCAGCAGTCCCACAGGGAAATCAGGAAACACCATATATTTT. Drawing the rest from reference TRBV5-1 and TRBJ1-3, the complete variable domain is KAGVTQTPRYLIKTRGQQVTLSCSPISGHRSVSWYQQTPGQGLQFLFEYFSETQRNKGNFPGRFSGRQFSNSRSEMNVSTLELGDSALYLCASSPTGKSGNTIYFGEGSWLTVV.

This clone occurred a few times. V usage is TRBV3-1 (or the pseudogene TRBV3-2) and J usage is TRBJ1-2; 7 bases map to TRBD1. The ends lost 0 bases at V and 6 bases at J; junction bases unmatched: 1. The V gene's germline CDR1 is LGHDT and CDR2 YNNKEL (reference sequence). The CDR3 is 13 residues long. The CDR3 DNA follows: TGTGCCAGCAGCCAAGATACAGGGGATGGCTACACCTTC. It is translated as CASSQDTGDGYTF.

The chain links TRBV3-1 (or the pseudogene TRBV3-2) to TRBJ1-5; no clear D gene. Trimming pared 5 bases from V and 0 bases from J, leaving 5 bases between. Germline V gene sequence: CDR1 LGHDT, CDR2 YNNKEL (reference sequence). The CDR3 sequence is 13 residues long. In nucleotides, the CDR3 is TGTGCCAGCAGCTCCTATAGCAATCAGCCCCAGCATTTT. As protein: CASSSYSNQPQHF.

The CDR3 nucleotides are TGTGCCAGCAGATTGGGAGGGGCATCCTACGAGCAGTACTTC. This codes for CASRLGGASYEQYF. The V and J genes are TRBV7-9 and TRBJ2-7; 7 bases agree with TRBD2. CDR1 and CDR2 from the germline V gene are SEHNR and FQNEAQ (reference sequence). The CDR3 runs 14 residues. Trimming took 6 bases from V and 1 from J; bases not matched to a gene: 6.